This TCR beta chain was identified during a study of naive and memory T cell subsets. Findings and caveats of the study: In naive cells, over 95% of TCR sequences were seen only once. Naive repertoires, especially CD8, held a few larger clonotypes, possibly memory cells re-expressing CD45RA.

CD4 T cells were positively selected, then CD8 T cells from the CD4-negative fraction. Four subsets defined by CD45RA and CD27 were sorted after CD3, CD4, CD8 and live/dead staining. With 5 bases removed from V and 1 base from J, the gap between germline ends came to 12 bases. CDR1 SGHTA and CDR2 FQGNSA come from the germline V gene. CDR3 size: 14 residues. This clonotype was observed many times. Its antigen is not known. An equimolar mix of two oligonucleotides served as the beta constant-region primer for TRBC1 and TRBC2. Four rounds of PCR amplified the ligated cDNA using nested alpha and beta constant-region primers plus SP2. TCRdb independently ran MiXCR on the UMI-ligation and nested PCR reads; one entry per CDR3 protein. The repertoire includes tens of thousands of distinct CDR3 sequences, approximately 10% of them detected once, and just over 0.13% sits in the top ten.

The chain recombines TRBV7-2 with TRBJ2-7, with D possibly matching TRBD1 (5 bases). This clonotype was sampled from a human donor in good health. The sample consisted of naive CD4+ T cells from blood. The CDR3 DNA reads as TGTGCCAGCAGCCAGGGCTCGAGTTCCTACGAGCAGTACTTC. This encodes CASSQGSSSYEQYF.